One sample yielded the 28 T cell receptor beta chains listed below, sequenced in a study of OX40 agonist ivuxolimab in advanced cancers. Produced via immunoSEQ multiplex PCR; TCRdb's table is partial and in-frame only. The data hold 55,000 to 90,000 clones, with about 86% observed a single time. The material sequenced was CD4+ or CD8+ T cells sorted from blood, taken in a trial of the OX40 agonist ivuxolimab. These receptors all come from an adult with an advanced solid tumor such as melanoma, head and neck, liver or kidney cancer.

This chain connects TRBV6-6 to TRBJ2-7; possibly TRBD2 for D (5 bases). V was pared by 2 bases and J by 3 bases, with 8 bases between. Germline assignment: CDR1 MNHNY and CDR2 SVGAGI (reference sequence). The CDR3 is made up of 13 amino acids. This CDR3 reads CASSYNGDYEQYF. The CDR3 DNA follows: TGTGCCAGCAGTTACAACGGGGACTACGAGCAGTACTTC.

This sequence joins TRBV19 and TRBJ2-1; unclear D gene. The V gene lost 5 bases and the J gene lost 0 bases, with 17 bases spanning the gap. Germline loops: CDR1 LNHDA, CDR2 SQIVND (reference sequence). The CDR3 spans 17 residues. The CDR3 loop reads CASSPTGQVLSYNEQFF. CDR3 nucleotide sequence: TGTGCCAGTAGTCCGACGGGCCAAGTCCTCTCCTACAATGAGCAGTTCTTC.

V and J are TRBV11-3 and TRBJ1-1; 8 positions match TRBD1. This CDR3 has 15 amino acids. Germline-derived CDR1 and CDR2 are SGHNT and YENEEA. V shed 4 bases and J 1 base; nucleotides not matched to a gene: 5. The DNA for the CDR3 is TGTGCCAGCAGCTCGGTCGGACAGGGGAACACTGAAGCTTTCTTT. This translates into CASSSVGQGNTEAFF.

The rearrangement uses TRBV7-3 and TRBJ2-2, with 7 nucleotides matching TRBD1. V was clipped by 1 base and J by 3 bases; unmatched bases: 8. This CDR3 comprises 17 residues. Per germline, CDR1 SGHTA and CDR2 FQGTGA. The chain's CDR3 is CASSLRPKTGHTGELFF. CDR3 bases: TGTGCCAGCAGCTTAAGGCCGAAGACAGGGCACACCGGGGAGCTGTTTTTT.

The chain uses TRBV6-5 and TRBJ1-2, with D possibly matching TRBD1 (5 bases). The germline V gene encodes CDR1 MNHEY and CDR2 SVGAGI. V dropped 4 bases and J dropped 2 bases, with 11 bases sitting between them. The CDR3 has 14 amino acids. CDR3 DNA sequence: TGTGCCAGCAGTTGGACACGAGAAAACTATGGCTACACCTTC. Its translation: CASSWTRENYGYTF.

V gene TRBV10-3 combines with J gene TRBJ2-5, with 8 bases identical to TRBD2. The CDR3 contains 16 residues. Germline trimming cut 7 bases from V and 0 bases from J; bases unmatched to any gene: 10. CDR1 is ENHRY, CDR2 SYGVKD, per germline. The CDR3 region is CAIMPGRGSNQETQYF. The CDR3, as DNA: TGTGCCATCATGCCCGGGAGGGGGTCCAACCAAGAGACCCAGTACTTC.

The chain has TRBV7-9 and TRBJ2-7, with 8 bases matching TRBD2. V lost 3 bases, J lost 0 bases, and 13 bases stayed unmatched. This CDR3 is 18 amino acids long. The germline gives CDR1 SEHNR, CDR2 FQNEAQ (reference sequence). DNA for the CDR3: TGTGCCAGCAGCTTGAGGCGGGGGGACCCCCTAAGCTCCTACGAGCAGTACTTC. Its protein is CASSLRRGDPLSSYEQYF.

In regard to this clone: A junction boundary mismatches the germline segment, possibly from a read error. The chain recombines TRBV7-2 with TRBJ2-7, with no clear D. Germline CDR1 is SGHTA and CDR2 is FQGNSA. This CDR3 spans 15 amino acids. The CDR3 loop reads CASSQERVGSYEQYF. The CDR3 DNA is TGCGCCAGCAGCCAAGAGCGAGTAGGGTCCTACGAGCAGTACTTC.

The chain is built from TRBV2 and TRBJ1-3; D is undetermined. The CDR3 totals 15 residues. Germline CDR1 reads SNHLY; CDR2 reads FYNNEI. The V end lost 0 bases, the J end lost 4 bases, and 10 bases lay between the germline ends. CDR3 loop: CASSEAVGRGNTIYF. The DNA for the CDR3 is TGTGCCAGCAGTGAAGCGGTAGGGAGAGGAAACACCATATATTTT.

The chain has TRBV5-6 and TRBJ2-7; TRBD2 is a possible D gene (5 bases). Trimming stripped 2 bases from V and 2 bases from J, with 11 bases between. Germline CDR1 is SGHDT and CDR2 is YYEEEE. The CDR3 consists of 14 residues. The CDR3 spells CASSLAAQTYEQYF. As DNA, the CDR3 is TGTGCCAGCAGCTTAGCGGCCCAAACCTACGAGCAGTACTTC.

The chain recombines TRBV5-1 with TRBJ2-5; 7 bases line up with TRBD1. V dropped 5 bases and J dropped 5; count of bases not matched to a gene: 12. The CDR3 runs to 15 residues. Germline V CDR1 and CDR2: SGHRS, YFSETQ. The CDR3 bases are TGCGCCAGCAGTCCGCAGGGGGACAACCGGGAGACCCAGTACTTC. Amino acids: CASSPQGDNRETQYF.

V usage is TRBV10-3 and J usage is TRBJ2-7; D is possibly TRBD2 (5 bases). V lost 11 bases and J 4 bases, leaving 18 bases between the germline ends. The CDR3 length is 13 residues. The germline V gene encodes CDR1 ENHRY and CDR2 SYGVKD. CDR3 nucleotides: TGTGCCTCCCGGGAAGAGCTACTATACGAGCAGTACTTC. Its translation: CASREELLYEQYF.

This chain connects TRBV7-2 to TRBJ2-6; D gene ambiguous. The CDR3 totals 14 residues. The V gene lost 4 bases and the J gene lost 0 bases, with 4 bases spanning the gap. The germline gives CDR1 SGHTA, CDR2 FQGNSA. CDR3 in amino acids: CASSSASGANVLTF. DNA for the CDR3: TGTGCCAGCAGCTCCGCCTCTGGGGCCAACGTCCTGACTTTC.

This chain joins TRBV7-9 and TRBJ2-5; 12 nucleotides agree with TRBD1. The closer fit of TRBJ2-7 to the DNA end suggests the J call may be wrong. The germline CDR1 and CDR2 sequences are SEHNR and FQNEAQ (reference sequence). The CDR3 length is 18 residues. Written as DNA, the CDR3 is TGTGCCAGCACCAGCTTTGGATTCCGGGACAGGGGGCTCTACGAGCAGTACTTC. Protein product: CASTSFGFRDRGLYEQYF.

V gene TRBV11-2 combines with J gene TRBJ2-7; D unclear. The ends were cut back, 5 bases at V and 0 bases at J, with 14 bases in the middle. The CDR3 loop spans 15 amino acids. The germline gives CDR1 SGHAT, CDR2 FQNNGV. The CDR3 sequence is CASSPVFIDSYEQYF. CDR3 bases: TGTGCCAGCAGCCCCGTATTCATCGACTCCTACGAGCAGTACTTC.

This chain links TRBV10-3 with TRBJ1-2; a weak D match, TRBD1 (6 bases). Trimming removed 4 bases at V and 2 bases at J, with 20 bases between. The germline gives CDR1 ENHRY, CDR2 SYGVKD. The CDR3 is made up of 17 amino acids. CDR3 amino acids: CAISVTGQPAENYGYTF. In DNA, the CDR3 is TGTGCCATCAGTGTAACAGGACAGCCCGCGGAAAACTATGGCTACACCTTC.

The chain couples TRBV7-2 to TRBJ2-7, with TRBD1 identical over 9 bases. Germline V CDR1 and CDR2: SGHTA, FQGNSA. V lost 4 bases and J lost 2; bases outside the gene matches: 6. The length of the CDR3 is 15 residues. For the CDR3, the DNA is TGTGCCAGCAGCTCCCAGGGGACAGGGACCTACGAGCAGTACTTC. It translates to CASSSQGTGTYEQYF.

The DNA for the CDR3 is TGTGCCATCAGTGAGGTACAGGTTGGACATGGCTACACCTTC. Translation: CAISEVQVGHGYTF. The V gene is TRBV10-3, the J gene TRBJ1-2, with D perhaps TRBD1 (5 bases). Looked up from germline, CDR1 is ENHRY and CDR2 is SYGVKD. This CDR3 comprises 14 residues. V was shortened by 2 bases and J by 6 bases, with 13 bases between the two germline ends.

In DNA, the CDR3 is TGTGCCAGCAGTTACTCGCACACTGAAGCTTTCTTT. The encoded protein is CASSYSHTEAFF. The genes are TRBV6-5 and TRBJ1-1; D unresolved. Trimming stripped 0 bases from V and 3 bases from J, with 2 bases between. The CDR3 runs to 12 residues. CDR1 and CDR2 (germline): MNHEY, SVGAGI.

This clone has just a few counts. The rearrangement joins TRBV5-6 to TRBJ1-2; possibly TRBD1 for D (5 bases). Germline V gene lookup returns CDR1 SGHDT and CDR2 YYEEEE. Trimming pared 3 bases from V and 7 bases from J, leaving 19 bases between. The CDR3 runs 15 residues. As DNA, the CDR3 is TGTGCCAGCAGCTCCACGACAGAGGGTTTTAGTGGCTACACCTTC. It encodes CASSSTTEGFSGYTF.

The V gene is TRBV4-2, the J gene TRBJ1-6; unclear D gene. Per germline, CDR1 LGHNA and CDR2 YNFKEQ. V lost 1 base, J lost 8 bases, and 15 bases lay in between. There are 16 residues in the CDR3. The CDR3 coding sequence is TGTGCCAGCAGCCAAGTCGGAGGCAGAGCAGATTCACCCCTCCACTTT. Its protein is CASSQVGGRADSPLHF.

V is TRBV6-1 and J is TRBJ1-2; no definite D call. The germline V gene encodes CDR1 MNHNS and CDR2 SASEGT. With 5 bases removed from V and 6 bases from J, the gap between germline ends came to 13 bases. This CDR3 is 13 amino acids long. The CDR3 DNA sequence: TGTGCCAGCAGTCCCGGGAACATAAATGGCTACACCTTC. Translation gives CASSPGNINGYTF.

The V call is TRBV7-8, the J call TRBJ2-3, with TRBD1 as a possible D gene (6 bases). V gave up 1 base and J gave up 1 base, with 9 bases separating them. CDR3 length: 15 residues. The germline CDR1 and CDR2 sequences are SGHVS and FQNEAQ. DNA for the CDR3: TGTGCCAGCAGCTTAGTCAGGGGAGGCACAGATACGCAGTATTTT. Amino acids: CASSLVRGGTDTQYF. Filled out from reference TRBV7-8 and TRBJ2-3, the complete variable domain reads GAGVSQSPRYKVAKRGQDVALRCDPISGHVSLFWYQQALGQGPEFLTYFQNEAQLDKSGLPSDRFFAERPEGSVSTLKIQRTQQEDSAVYLCASSLVRGGTDTQYFGPGTRLTVL.

J is TRBJ1-3 and V is TRBV7-9; D not resolved. The CDR3 runs to 13 residues. Germline values: CDR1 SEHNR, CDR2 FQNEAQ (reference sequence). V shed 3 bases and J shed 4 bases, with 7 bases lying between them. CDR3 DNA sequence: TGTGCCAGCAGCTTGGCGGCCGGAAACACCATATATTTT. Amino acids: CASSLAAGNTIYF.

Only one count was recorded for this clone. Its ends do not fully match the called genes, so a read error is possible. This chain's CDR3 is CSVEGQGDQPQHF. The CDR3 region has the DNA TGCAGCGTGGAAGGACAGGGGGATCAGCCCCAGCATTTT. The rearrangement links TRBV29-1 to TRBJ1-5, with 10 bases aligning to TRBD1. Per germline, CDR1 SQVTM and CDR2 ANQGSEA. This CDR3 has 13 residues.

V usage is TRBV5-4 and J usage is TRBJ2-5, with D possibly matching TRBD1 (5 bases). V shed 0 bases and J shed 1 base, with 7 bases lying between them. This CDR3 has 14 residues. Germline V lookup: CDR1 SGHNT, CDR2 YYREEE (reference sequence). In nucleotides, the CDR3 is TGTGCCAGCAGCTTGGGACAGTCCCAAGAGACCCAGTACTTC. It yields the protein CASSLGQSQETQYF.

V gene TRBV5-6 combines with J gene TRBJ1-5; TRBD1 aligns across 9 bases. The CDR3 length is 17 residues. The V and J ends lost 4 bases and 5 bases, in that order; junction bases with no gene match: 13. Germline lookup yields CDR1 SGHDT and CDR2 YYEEEE. Here the CDR3 reads CASSAIKTGGRDQPQHF. The CDR3 DNA is TGTGCCAGCAGCGCGATCAAGACAGGGGGACGGGATCAGCCCCAGCATTTT.

The chain carries TRBV2 and TRBJ1-1; 10 nucleotides line up with TRBD1. The trim removed 6 bases at V and 6 bases at J, leaving 4 bases unmatched. Germline V gene data show CDR1 as SNHLY and CDR2 as FYNNEI. CDR3 length equals 13 residues. CDR3 amino acids: CASRRDRGPEAFF. The CDR3 nucleotides read TGTGCCAGCAGACGGGACAGGGGCCCTGAAGCTTTCTTT.